These 18 T cell receptor beta chains were all obtained from the same sample, sequenced in a study of blood T cell repertoires in COVID-19. TCRdb keeps only in-frame clones here, not all; method: immunoSEQ multiplex PCR. The profile shows some 180,000 clones, roughly 80% of them singletons. The source material was peripheral blood. Source of these receptors: a woman between 40 and 55 years old with COVID-19, enrolled during active disease.

This clone was seen only once. The V and J genes are TRBV7-8 and TRBJ2-1; 12 bases match TRBD2. V was clipped by 5 bases and J by 8 bases; unmatched bases: 10. The CDR3 runs 16 residues. Germline loops: CDR1 SGHVS, CDR2 FQNEAQ. Here the CDR3 reads CASSILAGGVSDEQFF. As DNA, the CDR3 is TGTGCCAGCAGCATACTAGCGGGAGGAGTATCGGATGAGCAGTTCTTC.

The chain recombines TRBV6-4 with TRBJ2-2; no clear D. Trimming removed 2 bases from V and 6 bases from J, with 10 bases in between. Per germline, CDR1 MRHNA and CDR2 SNTAGT. The CDR3 is made up of 14 amino acids. DNA of the CDR3: TGTGCCAGCAGTGACGACCCTAGTTCCGGGGAGCTGTTTTTT. Its protein is CASSDDPSSGELFF.

V usage is TRBV7-8 and J usage is TRBJ2-3; D not resolved. The CDR3 covers 14 residues. Trimming left V 1 base short and J 1 base short, with 6 bases between. Germline V gene lookup returns CDR1 SGHVS and CDR2 FQNEAQ. The chain's CDR3 is CASSLEIGTDTQYF. The CDR3, as DNA: TGTGCCAGCAGCTTAGAGATAGGCACAGATACGCAGTATTTT.

This clone occurred once. CDR3 sequence (DNA): TGTGCCAGTTCACCGACAGGGTATAGCAATCAGCCCCAGCATTTT. Translated: CASSPTGYSNQPQHF. The chain joins TRBV6-6 to TRBJ1-5, with 7 bases that match TRBD1. Trimming at V came to 9 bases and at J to 0 bases, leaving 8 bases not matched to a gene. The CDR3 covers 15 residues. CDR1 is MNHNY, CDR2 SVGAGI, per germline (reference sequence).

This chain joins TRBV5-6 and TRBJ1-3, with D maybe TRBD1 (6 bases). CDR1 SGHDT and CDR2 YYEEEE come from the germline V gene. Trimming took off 2 bases at V and 0 bases at J, with 12 bases between the two ends. The CDR3 has 16 residues. DNA of the CDR3: TGTGCCAGCAGCTTATATACAGGGAGCTCTGGAAACACCATATATTTT. Its translation is CASSLYTGSSGNTIYF.

The CDR3 DNA sequence: TGTGCCAGCAGCTTACCGGGACAGGGTTTGAACGAGCAGTACTTC. As protein: CASSLPGQGLNEQYF. V is TRBV5-4 and J is TRBJ2-7; 9 bases agree with TRBD1. This CDR3 contains 15 residues. In germline, CDR1 is SGHNT, CDR2 YYREEE (reference sequence). J gave up 5 bases and V 2 bases, and 8 bases lay outside the gene matches.

The rearrangement joins TRBV10-3 to TRBJ1-5, with D unclear. The CDR3 length is 15 residues. The germline V gene has CDR1 ENHRY and CDR2 SYGVKD. Between the trimmed V and J ends, which lost 10 bases and 5 bases, there was a span of 21 bases. CDR3: CATSSTARVDQPQHF. CDR3 coding DNA: TGTGCCACCTCTTCGACGGCCCGGGTTGATCAGCCCCAGCATTTT.

Ten or more counts support this clone. The chain has TRBV19 and TRBJ1-3; a possible D gene is TRBD1 (6 bases). CDR3 length: 14 residues. V was cut by 7 bases and J by 4 bases, with 14 bases left in between. The germline V gene has CDR1 LNHDA and CDR2 SQIVND (reference sequence). The CDR3 coding sequence is TGTGCCAGTACTAAACAGGGAATCGGAAACACCATATATTTT. Its protein is CASTKQGIGNTIYF.

The chain combines TRBV28 with TRBJ2-1; TRBD2 matches at 12 bases. Germline V lookup: CDR1 MDHEN, CDR2 SYDVKM. Losses at the gene ends were 2 bases for V and 7 bases for J; bases not matched to a gene: 18. The CDR3 loop spans 20 amino acids. The CDR3 region is CASSLAPNLASGGARNEQFF. The DNA of the CDR3 is TGTGCCAGCAGTTTAGCCCCGAACCTCGCTAGCGGGGGGGCGAGAAATGAGCAGTTCTTC.

The chain uses TRBV30 and TRBJ1-5; D possibly corresponds to TRBD1 (5 bases). The CDR3 is 13 residues long. Germline V gene data show CDR1 as GTSNPN and CDR2 as SVGIG (reference sequence). Trimming cost V 1 base and J 5 bases, with 9 bases left between them. In DNA form, the CDR3 reads TGTGCCTGGAGTGCAGGGTCAGATCAGCCCCAGCATTTT. It codes for CAWSAGSDQPQHF.

V and J are TRBV6-5 and TRBJ1-4, with D uncertain. Germline V gene data show CDR1 as MNHEY and CDR2 as SVGAGI. The CDR3 has 14 residues. V shed 6 bases and J shed 4 bases, with 12 bases lying between them. CDR3 amino acids: CASSTMGVNEKLFF. The CDR3 DNA reads TGTGCCAGCAGCACCATGGGAGTTAATGAAAAACTGTTTTTT.

V gene TRBV9 combines with J gene TRBJ2-4, with a weak D call TRBD1 (5 bases). V dropped 0 bases and J dropped 0 bases, with 10 bases sitting between them. Per germline, CDR1 SGDLS and CDR2 YYNGEE. The CDR3 totals 16 residues. CDR3 coding DNA: TGTGCCAGCAGCGTAGGGGGCACCGTAGCCAAAAACATTCAGTACTTC. Translating it yields CASSVGGTVAKNIQYF. Using reference TRBV9 and TRBJ2-4 for the parts outside the CDR3, the full variable domain is DSGVTQTPKHLITATGQRVTLRCSPRSGDLSVYWYQQSLDQGLQFLIQYYNGEERAKGNILERFSAQQFPDLHSELNLSSLELGDSALYFCASSVGGTVAKNIQYFGAGTRLSVL.

On this clone itself: A junction end diverges from the germline sequence, so it may reflect a read error. The rearrangement uses TRBV7-7 and TRBJ2-1, with 8 bases lining up with TRBD2. There are 15 residues in the CDR3. Germline values: CDR1 SSHAT, CDR2 FNYEAQ (reference sequence). The CDR3, as DNA: TGTGCTAGCAGCTTAGGGGCGGGAGGTTACAATGAGCAGTTCTTC. Translating gives CASSLGAGGYNEQFF.

This chain connects TRBV10-3 to TRBJ1-1; maybe TRBD1 (5 bases). Trimming left V 7 bases short and J 1 base short, with 16 bases between. The CDR3 extends over 15 amino acids. Per germline, CDR1 ENHRY and CDR2 SYGVKD. The CDR3 DNA reads as TGTGCCATCAAGGCGGGGTCCCAGGGGAACACTGAAGCTTTCTTT. It encodes CAIKAGSQGNTEAFF.

V usage is TRBV19 and J usage is TRBJ2-2, with TRBD2 identical over 8 bases. The CDR3 length is 16 residues. V lost 5 bases and J lost 7; bases outside the gene matches: 12. Germline CDR1 is LNHDA and CDR2 is SQIVND (reference sequence). The CDR3 DNA reads as TGTGCCAGTAGTGCCTTAGCGGGAAGCCTTTACGGGGAGCTGTTTTTT. Protein product: CASSALAGSLYGELFF.

The V gene is TRBV7-9, the J gene TRBJ1-1; D gene uncertain. V was trimmed by 7 bases and J by 8 bases, leaving 14 bases between them. CDR1 and CDR2 (germline): SEHNR, FQNEAQ (reference sequence). The CDR3 has 12 amino acids. The DNA for the CDR3 is TGTGCCAGCACCCGGGAAGTCCCCGAAGCTTTCTTT. Translated: CASTREVPEAFF.

The chain combines TRBV6-1 with TRBJ1-2; 8 positions agree with TRBD1. This CDR3 has 13 residues. The V gene end was trimmed by 2 bases and the J gene end by 4 bases; junction bases not matched to a gene: 0. In germline, CDR1 is MNHNS, CDR2 SASEGT. The CDR3 is CASSETGGYGYTF. Here the CDR3 DNA reads TGTGCCAGCAGTGAAACAGGGGGCTATGGCTACACCTTC.

This chain connects TRBV19 to TRBJ1-1, with 8 bases fitting TRBD1. The CDR3 covers 14 residues. Per germline, CDR1 LNHDA and CDR2 SQIVND (reference sequence). After removal of 5 bases from V and 5 bases from J, the junction contained 7 bases not matched to a gene. The CDR3 bases are TGTGCCAGTAGTCTCCGACAGGGGTGGACTGAAGCTTTCTTT. Residues: CASSLRQGWTEAFF.